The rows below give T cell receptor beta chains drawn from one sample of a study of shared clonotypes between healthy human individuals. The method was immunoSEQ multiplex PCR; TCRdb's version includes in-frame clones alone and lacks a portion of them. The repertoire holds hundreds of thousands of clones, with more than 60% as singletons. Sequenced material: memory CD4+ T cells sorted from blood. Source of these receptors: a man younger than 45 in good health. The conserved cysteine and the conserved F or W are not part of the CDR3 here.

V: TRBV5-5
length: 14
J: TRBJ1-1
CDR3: ASSSPSGQGDTEAF

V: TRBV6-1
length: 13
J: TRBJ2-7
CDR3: ASSALAGVVYEQY

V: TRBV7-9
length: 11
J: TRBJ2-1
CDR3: ASSFSGNSEQF

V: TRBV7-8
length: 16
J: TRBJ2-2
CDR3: ASSPRLAGAINTGELF

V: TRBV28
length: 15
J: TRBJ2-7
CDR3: ASSLSRELQGSYEQY

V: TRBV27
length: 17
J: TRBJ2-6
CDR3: ASSLYYRTVTSGANVLT

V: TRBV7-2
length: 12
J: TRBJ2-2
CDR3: ASRNSGFAGELF

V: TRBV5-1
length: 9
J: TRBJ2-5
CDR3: ASSSLETQY

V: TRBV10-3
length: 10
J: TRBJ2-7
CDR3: AISEGAYEQY

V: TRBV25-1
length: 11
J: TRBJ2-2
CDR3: ASGASYTGELF

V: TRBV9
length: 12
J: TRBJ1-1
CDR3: ASSVVGGETEAF

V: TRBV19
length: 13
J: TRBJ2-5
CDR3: ASTHSTGKGETQY

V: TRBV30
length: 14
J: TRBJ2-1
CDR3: AWRNFRDRGTDEQF

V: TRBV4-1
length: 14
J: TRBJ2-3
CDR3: ASSQRTSEWPDTQY

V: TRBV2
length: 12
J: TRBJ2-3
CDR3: ASSLTSGSDTQY

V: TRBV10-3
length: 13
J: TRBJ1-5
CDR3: AISEEGTAGQPQH

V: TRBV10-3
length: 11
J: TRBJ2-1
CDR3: AIAGGSYNEQF

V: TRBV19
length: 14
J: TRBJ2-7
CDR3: ASSIQGAIPGYEQY

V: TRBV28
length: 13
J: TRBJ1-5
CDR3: ASSLSRGPRQPQH

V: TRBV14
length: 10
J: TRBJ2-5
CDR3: ASSPSPETQY

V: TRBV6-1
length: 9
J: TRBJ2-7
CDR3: ASSEPFEQY

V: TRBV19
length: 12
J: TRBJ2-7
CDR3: ASTEGGGRNEQY

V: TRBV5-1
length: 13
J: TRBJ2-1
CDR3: ASSLQLSSYNEQF

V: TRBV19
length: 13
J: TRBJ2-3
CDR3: ASSIGAFYTDTQY

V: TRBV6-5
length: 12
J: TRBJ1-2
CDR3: ASSYIGLNYGYT

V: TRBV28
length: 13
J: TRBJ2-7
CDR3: ASSFSGAGAYEQY

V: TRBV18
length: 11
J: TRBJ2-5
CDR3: ASSPGGYETQY

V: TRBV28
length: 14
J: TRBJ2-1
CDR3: ASRPSRAGLYNEQF

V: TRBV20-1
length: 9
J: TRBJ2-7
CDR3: SAREEVEQY

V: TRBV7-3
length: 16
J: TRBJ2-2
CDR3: ASSLRWDHLTNTGELF

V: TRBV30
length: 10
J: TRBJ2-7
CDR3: ACHRGSYEQY

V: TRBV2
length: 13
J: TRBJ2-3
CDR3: ASNGAQGHTDTQY

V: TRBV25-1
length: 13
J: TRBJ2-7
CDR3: ASSETGEVGYEQY

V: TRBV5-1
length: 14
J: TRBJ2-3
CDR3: ASSSRASGSTDTQY

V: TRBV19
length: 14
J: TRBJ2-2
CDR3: ASSIVRGVGTGELF

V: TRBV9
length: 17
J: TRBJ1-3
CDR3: ASSVVPGDPPSSGNTIY

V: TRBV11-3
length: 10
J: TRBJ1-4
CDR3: ASRDEHGKLF